The clone carrying this T cell receptor beta chain was observed at least ten times. Germline CDR1 and CDR2: SGHTA and FQGTGA. V dropped 3 bases and J dropped 7; count of bases not matched to a gene: 9. The CDR3 loop spans 15 amino acids. Using its own MiXCR run on the 5' RACE reads, TCRdb lists one record per CDR3 protein. The sample carries 30,000 to 40,000 distinct CDR3 sequences, around 5% recorded once. These data belong to a study of early T cells in non-severe SARS-CoV-2 infection. Sequences were obtained from whole blood. V gene TRBV7-3 combines with J gene TRBJ2-1, with 7 bases lining up with TRBD2. The origin of this receptor is an adult who was a healthcare worker with PCR-confirmed SARS-CoV-2 infection or an uninfected control (not recorded which). The CDR3 nucleotides read TGTGCCAGCAGCTTCACTCCGGGAGGAGGGAATGAGCAGTTCTTC. Its translation is CASSFTPGGGNEQFF. Full variable domain (remainder filled in from reference TRBV7-3 and TRBJ2-1): GAGVSQTPSNKVTEKGKYVELRCDPISGHTALYWYRQSLGQGPEFLIYFQGTGAADDSGLPNDRFFAVRPEGSVSTLKIQRTERGDSAVYLCASSFTPGGGNEQFFGPGTRLTVL.